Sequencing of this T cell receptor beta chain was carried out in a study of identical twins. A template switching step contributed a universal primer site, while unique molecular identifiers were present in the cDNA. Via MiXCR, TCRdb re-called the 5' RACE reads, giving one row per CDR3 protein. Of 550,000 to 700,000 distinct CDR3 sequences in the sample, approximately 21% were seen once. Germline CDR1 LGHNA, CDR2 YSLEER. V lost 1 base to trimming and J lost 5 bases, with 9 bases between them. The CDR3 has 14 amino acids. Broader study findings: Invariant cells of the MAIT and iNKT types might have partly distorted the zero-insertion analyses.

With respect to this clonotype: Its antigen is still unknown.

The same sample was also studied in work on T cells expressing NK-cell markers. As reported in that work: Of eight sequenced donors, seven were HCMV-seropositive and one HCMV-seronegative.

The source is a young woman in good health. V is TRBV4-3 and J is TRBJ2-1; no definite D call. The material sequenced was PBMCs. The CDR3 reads CASSQASVDNEQFF. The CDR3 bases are TGCGCCAGCAGCCAAGCATCAGTTGACAATGAGCAGTTCTTC.